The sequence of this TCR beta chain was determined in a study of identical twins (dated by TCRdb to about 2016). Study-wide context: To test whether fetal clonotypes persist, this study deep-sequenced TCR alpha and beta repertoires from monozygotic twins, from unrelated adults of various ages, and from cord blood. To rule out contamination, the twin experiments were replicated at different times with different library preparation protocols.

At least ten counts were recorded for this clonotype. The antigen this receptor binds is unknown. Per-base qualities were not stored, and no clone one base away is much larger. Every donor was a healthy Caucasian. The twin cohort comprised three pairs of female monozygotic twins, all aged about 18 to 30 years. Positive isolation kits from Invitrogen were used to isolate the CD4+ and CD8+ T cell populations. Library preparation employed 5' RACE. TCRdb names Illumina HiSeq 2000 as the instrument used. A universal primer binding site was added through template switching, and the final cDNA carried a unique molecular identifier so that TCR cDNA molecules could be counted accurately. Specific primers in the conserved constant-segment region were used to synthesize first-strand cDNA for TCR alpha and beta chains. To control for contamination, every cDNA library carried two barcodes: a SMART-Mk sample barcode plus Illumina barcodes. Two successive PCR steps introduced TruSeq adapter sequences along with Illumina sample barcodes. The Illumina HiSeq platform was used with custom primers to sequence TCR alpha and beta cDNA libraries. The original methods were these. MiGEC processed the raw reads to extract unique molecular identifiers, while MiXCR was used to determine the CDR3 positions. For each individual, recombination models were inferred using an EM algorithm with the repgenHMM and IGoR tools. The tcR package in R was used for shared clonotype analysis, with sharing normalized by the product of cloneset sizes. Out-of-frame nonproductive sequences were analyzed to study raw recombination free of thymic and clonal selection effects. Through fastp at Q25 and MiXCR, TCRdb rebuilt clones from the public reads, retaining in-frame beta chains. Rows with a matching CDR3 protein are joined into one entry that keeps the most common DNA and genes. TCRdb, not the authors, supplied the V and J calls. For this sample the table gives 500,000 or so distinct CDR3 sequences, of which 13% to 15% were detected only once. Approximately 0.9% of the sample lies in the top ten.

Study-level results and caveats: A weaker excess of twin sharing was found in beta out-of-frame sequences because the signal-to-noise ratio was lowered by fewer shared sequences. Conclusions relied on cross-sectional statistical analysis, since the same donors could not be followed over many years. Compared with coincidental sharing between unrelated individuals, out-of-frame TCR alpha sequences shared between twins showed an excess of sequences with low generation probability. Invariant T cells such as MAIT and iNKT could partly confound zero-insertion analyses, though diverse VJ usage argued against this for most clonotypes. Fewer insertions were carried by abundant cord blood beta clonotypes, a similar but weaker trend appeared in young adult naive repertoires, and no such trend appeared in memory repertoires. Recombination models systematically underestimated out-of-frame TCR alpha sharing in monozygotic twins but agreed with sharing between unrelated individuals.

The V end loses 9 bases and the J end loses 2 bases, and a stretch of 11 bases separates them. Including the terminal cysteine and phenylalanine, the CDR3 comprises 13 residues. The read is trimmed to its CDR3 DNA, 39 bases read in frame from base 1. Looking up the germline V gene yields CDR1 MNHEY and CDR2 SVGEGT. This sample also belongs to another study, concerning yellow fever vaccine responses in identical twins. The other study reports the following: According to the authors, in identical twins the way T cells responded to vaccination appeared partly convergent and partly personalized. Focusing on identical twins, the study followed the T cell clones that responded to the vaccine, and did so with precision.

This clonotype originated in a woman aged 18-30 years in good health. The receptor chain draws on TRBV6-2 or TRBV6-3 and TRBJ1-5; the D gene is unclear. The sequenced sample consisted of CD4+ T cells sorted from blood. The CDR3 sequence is CASNPAGNQPQHF. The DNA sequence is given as TGTGCCAGTAACCCCGCGGGCAATCAGCCCCAGCATTTT.